The 19 T cell receptor beta chains below all came from one sample that was sequenced in a study of shared clonotypes between healthy human individuals. The method was immunoSEQ multiplex PCR; TCRdb's version includes in-frame clones alone and lacks a portion of them. The data show over a million clones, about four fifths seen once. The sequencing sample was made of memory CD4+ T cells from PBMCs. Subset in this sample: CD45RA-negative fraction. Receptors were obtained from a man aged 18 to 35 in good health. Some clones in this sample may be carry-over from other donors' samples.

The chain has TRBV11-2 and TRBJ1-2, with D maybe TRBD1 (5 bases). Germline lookup yields CDR1 SGHAT and CDR2 FQNNGV. The CDR3 runs to 14 residues. The germline V and J ends were trimmed by 6 bases and 7 bases, with 18 bases remaining between them. This chain's CDR3 is CASRLGRGEAGYTF. CDR3 DNA sequence: TGTGCCAGCAGGCTGGGACGGGGAGAAGCTGGCTACACCTTC.

The rearrangement uses TRBV5-1 and TRBJ1-4, with 7 bases aligning to TRBD1. The V gene's germline CDR1 is SGHRS and CDR2 YFSETQ. The CDR3 contains 15 residues. The junction had 3 bases not matched to a gene; V was cut back by 4 bases and J by 0 bases. This CDR3 is CASSHGQATNEKLFF. CDR3 nucleotide sequence: TGCGCCAGCAGCCATGGACAGGCAACTAATGAAAAACTGTTTTTT.

The J gene is TRBJ2-2, the V gene TRBV11-2; 9 bases agree with TRBD1. Losses at the gene ends were 3 bases for V and 1 base for J; bases not matched to a gene: 6. The germline V gene has CDR1 SGHAT and CDR2 FQNNGV. This CDR3 comprises 17 residues. This chain's CDR3 is CASSFPPGQGNTGELFF. For the CDR3, the DNA is TGTGCCAGCAGCTTCCCCCCGGGACAGGGGAACACCGGGGAGCTGTTTTTT.

The sample holds one count of this clone. This chain joins TRBV6-5 and TRBJ1-6, with 7 bases identical to TRBD1. In germline, CDR1 is MNHEY, CDR2 SVGAGI. CDR3 size: 14 residues. Trimming at V came to 5 bases and at J to 7 bases, leaving 5 bases not matched to a gene. The CDR3 DNA reads as TGTGCCAGCAGTCCGACAGGGAGAAATTCACCCCTCCACTTT. The encoded protein is CASSPTGRNSPLHF.

V usage is TRBV6-6 and J usage is TRBJ2-7; D is unclear. The V and J ends lost 0 bases and 2 bases respectively, with 5 bases between them. CDR1 MNHNY and CDR2 SVGAGI come from the germline V gene (reference sequence). CDR3 length: 13 residues. The CDR3 DNA reads as TGTGCCAGCAGTTACTCGACAACCTACGAGCAGTACTTC. Amino acid sequence: CASSYSTTYEQYF.

The chain carries TRBV2 and TRBJ2-7, with unresolved D. Trimming left V 7 bases short and J 3 bases short, with 10 bases between. There are 12 residues in the CDR3. Per germline, CDR1 SNHLY and CDR2 FYNNEI. CDR3 protein: CASTRISYEQYF. CDR3 coding DNA: TGTGCCAGCACTCGGATCAGCTACGAGCAGTACTTC.

Points on this clone: One end of the junction fails to match germline, which may point to a read error. The chain couples TRBV11-1 to TRBJ2-3, with 14 bases aligning to TRBD2. From germline, CDR1 is SGHAT and CDR2 FQDESV (reference sequence). The CDR3 length is 18 residues. The CDR3 spells CASNLRTSGRYGADTQYF. CDR3 nucleotide sequence: TGTGCCAGCAACTTACGGACTAGCGGGAGGTACGGGGCAGATACGCAGTATTTT.

J is TRBJ2-3 and V is TRBV7-6; D is uncertain. The length of the CDR3 is 13 residues. With 4 bases removed from V and 8 bases from J, the gap between germline ends came to 13 bases. CDR1 and CDR2 from the germline V gene are SGHVS and FNYEAQ. CDR3: CASSSQRLGTQYF. CDR3 coding DNA: TGTGCCAGCAGCTCGCAGAGGTTGGGTACGCAGTATTTT.

The chain combines TRBV18 with TRBJ2-6, with no clear D. The CDR3 length is 16 residues. Trimming removed 2 bases at V and 0 bases at J, with 8 bases between. Germline V lookup: CDR1 KGHSH, CDR2 LQKENI. The CDR3 bases are TGTGCCAGCTCACCATTGGCCCCCTCTGGGGCCAACGTCCTGACTTTC. This codes for CASSPLAPSGANVLTF.

The chain combines TRBV5-1 with TRBJ2-1; D may correspond to TRBD1 or TRBD2 (5 bases each). There are 15 residues in the CDR3. Germline values: CDR1 SGHRS, CDR2 YFSETQ. V lost 2 bases to trimming and J lost 4 bases, with 13 bases between them. The CDR3 bases are TGCGCCAGCAGCTTTGGGGACGGACCTTACAATGAGCAGTTCTTC. The encoded protein is CASSFGDGPYNEQFF.

The genes are TRBV28 and TRBJ2-7, with D possibly being TRBD1 (5 bases). Trimming stripped 6 bases from V and 3 bases from J, with 12 bases between. Germline V lookup: CDR1 MDHEN, CDR2 SYDVKM. The CDR3 extends over 13 amino acids. CDR3 in amino acids: CASRVTGDYEQYF. DNA for the CDR3: TGTGCCAGCAGAGTCACAGGCGACTACGAGCAGTACTTC.

The V gene is TRBV5-1, the J gene TRBJ1-2; D is undetermined. This CDR3 region has 14 residues. CDR1 and CDR2 (germline): SGHRS, YFSETQ. Trimming left V 0 bases short and J 7 bases short, with 13 bases between. CDR3 bases: TGCGCCAGCAGCTTGGGAGTGTCCGGGTTTGGCTACACCTTC. Translating it yields CASSLGVSGFGYTF.

The rearrangement joins TRBV4-1 to TRBJ2-1; 10 bases line up with TRBD1. CDR1 MGHRA and CDR2 YSYEKL come from the germline V gene. The CDR3 has 16 residues. With V trimmed by 4 bases and J by 2 bases, 5 bases remained unmatched. The CDR3 spells CASSRQTGGTYNEQFF. CDR3 nucleotide sequence: TGCGCCAGCAGCCGGCAGACAGGGGGCACCTACAATGAGCAGTTCTTC.

This sequence joins TRBV4-3 and TRBJ1-1; possible D gene TRBD1, 6 bases. Germline lookup yields CDR1 LGHNA and CDR2 YSLEER. The V end lost 4 bases, the J end lost 5 bases, and 17 bases lay between the germline ends. This CDR3 has 15 amino acids. The CDR3 DNA sequence: TGCGCCAGCAGCCGGGCACAGGGATGGGGGACTGAAGCTTTCTTT. Translated, it gives CASSRAQGWGTEAFF.

A remark on this clone: The DNA is omitted, as the CDR3 cannot be located on it reliably, and the CDR3 follows TCRdb's listing. The chain is built from TRBV21-1 and TRBJ2-7; TRBD2, as called in the table, went unchecked against the DNA. TRBV21-1 is noted as a pseudogene. The CDR3 is 16 residues long, ends included. The CDR3 here is CASSPGFGRGTNEQYF.

This rearrangement joins TRBV7-3 to TRBJ2-3; the match to TRBD2 covers 9 bases. The CDR3 extends over 19 amino acids. From germline, CDR1 is SGHTA and CDR2 FQGTGA. V was clipped by 4 bases and J by 3 bases; unmatched bases: 17. The CDR3 is CASSSREYGSGSRTDTQYF. The CDR3 bases are TGTGCCAGCAGCTCCCGCGAATATGGTAGCGGGAGCAGAACAGATACGCAGTATTTT.

This sequence joins TRBV28 and TRBJ1-1; D is undetermined. CDR3 size: 13 residues. CDR1 is MDHEN, CDR2 SYDVKM, per germline. Trimming took off 3 bases at V and 9 bases at J, with 14 bases between the two ends. CDR3 in amino acids: CASSFSVAEQAFF. CDR3 nucleotides: TGTGCCAGCAGTTTCTCTGTCGCCGAGCAAGCTTTCTTT.

The J gene is TRBJ1-1, the V gene TRBV4-1; no firm D call. The germline gives CDR1 MGHRA, CDR2 YSYEKL. The CDR3 covers 14 residues. The V end lost 7 bases, the J end lost 5 bases, and 17 bases lay between the germline ends. The CDR3 here is CASTPRVAGTEAFF. Written as DNA, the CDR3 is TGCGCCAGCACCCCACGGGTGGCTGGGACTGAAGCTTTCTTT.

The CDR3 sequence is CASSPDGATNEKLFF. CDR3 nucleotide sequence: TGTGCCAGCAGCCCGGACGGTGCAACTAATGAAAAACTGTTTTTT. The rearrangement joins TRBV7-2 to TRBJ1-4; D is undetermined. The CDR3 covers 15 residues. Trimming pared 5 bases from V and 0 bases from J, leaving 10 bases between. The germline gives CDR1 SGHTA, CDR2 FQGNSA.